The sequence of this T cell receptor beta chain was determined in a study of identical twins (TCRdb year 2016). Turning to the overall study: The study deep-sequenced TCR alpha and beta repertoires from monozygotic twins, unrelated adults of various ages and cord blood to test whether fetal clonotypes persist. Replicate twin experiments were performed at different times using different library preparation protocols to rule out contamination.

Taken from cysteine to valine, the CDR3 has 13 residues. The retained sequence is limited to the CDR3, 39 bases, with the frame set at the first base. As encoded in the germline V gene (reference sequence), CDR1 is SGHKS while CDR2 is YYEKEE. Between the V and J ends, shortened by 3 bases and 4 bases respectively, the junction contains 11 bases. Only healthy Caucasian donors were included. Three unrelated non-twin adults were additionally sequenced: a male aged 18 to 29, a male aged 50 to 60 and a female aged 50 to 60. Miltenyi CD45RO+ enrichment and human naive T-cell isolation kits were used to isolate memory (CD45RO+) and naive T cells from PBMC. Library preparation used 5' RACE. The sequencer was an Illumina HiSeq 2000. Template switching introduced a universal primer binding site; the final cDNA contained a unique molecular identifier, enabling accurate counting of TCR cDNA molecules. Specific primers in the conserved constant-segment region were used to synthesize first-strand cDNA for the TCR alpha and beta chains. Each cDNA library was double barcoded, with a SMART-Mk sample barcode plus Illumina barcodes, to control for contamination. Two successive PCR steps introduced TruSeq adapter sequences along with Illumina sample barcodes. Sequencing of the TCR alpha and beta cDNA libraries was done on the Illumina HiSeq platform using custom primers. The authors processed their data as follows. Raw reads were processed with MiGEC to extract unique molecular identifiers, and MiXCR was used to determine CDR3 positions. Recombination models were inferred per individual with the repgenHMM and IGoR tools using an EM algorithm. The analysis of shared clonotypes was done with the tcR package in R, with sharing normalized by the product of cloneset sizes. To study raw recombination without the effects of thymic and clonal selection, out-of-frame nonproductive sequences were analyzed. TCRdb trimmed public reads at Q25 via fastp, called clones via MiXCR and kept in-frame beta chains. Rows with a matching CDR3 protein are joined into one entry that keeps the most common DNA and genes. The V and J calls shown here were made by TCRdb, not taken from the authors' results. Across this sample there are hundreds of thousands of distinct CDR3 sequences, with around 6% seen only once. The biggest ten clones account for roughly 1.8% of the sample.

In this sample, this clonotype turned up many times. Its antigen is not yet known. Nothing much larger sits one base from this clone, and base qualities are not available. Findings and caveats that apply to the study as a whole: The excess sharing between twins in beta out-of-frame sequences was weaker because fewer shared sequences reduced the signal-to-noise ratio. Recombination models systematically underestimated out-of-frame TCR alpha sharing in monozygotic twins but agreed with sharing between unrelated individuals. Because the same donors could not be followed over many years, conclusions were based on cross-sectional statistical analysis. Invariant T cells such as MAIT and iNKT could partly confound zero-insertion analyses, although diverse VJ usage argued against such confounding for most clonotypes. Out-of-frame TCR alpha sequences shared between twins showed an excess of low generation-probability sequences compared with coincidental sharing between unrelated individuals. Abundant cord blood beta clonotypes carried fewer insertions; young adult naive repertoires showed a weaker similar trend, while memory repertoires showed none.

The V and J genes are TRBV5-5 and TRBJ2-7, with TRBD1 as a weak D call on 6 bases. Specimen: naive T cells sorted from blood. The sample's cell subset or site label is to be understood as: cells isolated with a human naive T-cell isolation kit. The sequence derives from a man younger than 35 in good health. CDR3 region: CASSSGTPYEQYV. The DNA is TGTGCCAGCAGCTCCGGGACACCTTACGAGCAGTACGTC.